The 29 T cell receptor beta chains below all came from one sample that was sequenced in a study of cytomegalovirus exposure and HLA in healthy donors. In the PCR, 60 Vbeta and 13 Jbeta primers were used. Repertoires were generated with immunoSEQ multiplex PCR, while TCRdb's copy carries only in-frame clones and drops some. The table includes roughly 80,000 clones, just over 70% detected once. Specimen: PBMCs. All receptors derive from a man between 60 and 75 years old in good health and CMV-seropositive.

The chain uses TRBV6-5 and TRBJ2-3, with a possible D match to TRBD1 (5 bases). The CDR3 length is 14 residues. Germline values: CDR1 MNHEY, CDR2 SVGAGI. Deletions cut 2 bases from V and 5 bases from J, with 11 bases between. The CDR3: CASSYGARGDTQYF. The CDR3 nucleotides read TGTGCCAGCAGTTACGGGGCTCGCGGAGATACGCAGTATTTT.

This clone was recorded a few times. The rearrangement uses TRBV6-6 and TRBJ2-1; D might be TRBD2 (6 bases). Deletions cut 6 bases from V and 7 bases from J, with 13 bases between. The CDR3 is 13 amino acids. Per the germline V gene, CDR1 is MNHNY and CDR2 is SVGAGI (reference sequence). The CDR3 DNA reads TGTGCCAGCAGGCAGGGAGGAAAGAATGAGCAGTTCTTC. Translation gives CASRQGGKNEQFF.

The CDR3 nucleotides read TGTGCTGTGACCGCAGCAGGGAATGGCTACACCTTC. It codes for CAVTAAGNGYTF. The chain is built from TRBV30 and TRBJ1-2; possibly TRBD1 for D (5 bases). The germline CDR1 and CDR2 sequences are GTSNPN and SVGIG (reference sequence). The CDR3 consists of 12 residues.

This chain uses TRBV6-1 with TRBJ1-1; a possible D gene is TRBD1 (6 bases). Trimming removed 2 bases from V and 5 bases from J, with 12 bases in between. The CDR3 contains 14 residues. From germline, CDR1 is MNHNS and CDR2 SASEGT. CDR3 coding DNA: TGTGCCAGCAGTGAATGGCAGGGGTGGACTGAAGCTTTCTTT. The encoded protein is CASSEWQGWTEAFF.

This chain joins TRBV5-6 and TRBJ1-1; D not certain. The CDR3 is 13 residues long. V dropped 0 bases and J dropped 1 base, with 4 bases sitting between them. CDR1 is SGHDT and CDR2 is YYEEEE in the germline V gene. The CDR3 is CASSLGPNTEAFF. The CDR3 DNA is TGTGCCAGCAGCTTGGGGCCGAACACTGAAGCTTTCTTT.

The chain uses TRBV4-3 and TRBJ1-1; D gene unclear. CDR3 size: 15 residues. Germline V gives CDR1 LGHNA, CDR2 YSLEER. The germline V and J ends were trimmed by 4 bases and 0 bases, with 12 bases remaining between them. CDR3 in amino acids: CASSLGRTMNTEAFF. The CDR3 nucleotides read TGCGCCAGCAGCCTAGGGAGGACCATGAACACTGAAGCTTTCTTT.

The gene calls are TRBV30 and TRBJ2-7; D perhaps matches TRBD2 (6 bases). Trimming pared 4 bases from V and 2 bases from J, leaving 15 bases between. CDR3 size: 14 residues. Germline values: CDR1 GTSNPN, CDR2 SVGIG (reference sequence). The CDR3 sequence is CAWTPGTLTYEQYF. The CDR3 bases are TGTGCCTGGACCCCCGGGACTCTAACCTACGAGCAGTACTTC. The full variable domain, completed using reference TRBV30 and TRBJ2-7, is SQTIHQWPATLVQPVGSPLSLECTVEGTSNPNLYWYRQAAGRGLQLLFYSVGIGQISSEVPQNLSASRPQDRQFILSSKKLLLSDSGFYLCAWTPGTLTYEQYFGPGTRLTVT.

The chain employs TRBV4-2 and TRBJ2-3; possible D gene TRBD2, 6 bases. V shed 0 bases and J shed 4 bases, with 14 bases lying between them. The CDR3 totals 16 residues. Per germline, CDR1 LGHNA and CDR2 YNFKEQ. The CDR3 loop reads CASSQDGGGVPDTQYF. CDR3 nucleotide sequence: TGTGCCAGCAGCCAAGATGGCGGAGGGGTCCCAGATACGCAGTATTTT.

The rearrangement uses TRBV2 and TRBJ1-2; TRBD1 is a possible D gene (6 bases). Germline V CDR1 and CDR2: SNHLY, FYNNEI. Trimming left V 6 bases short and J 1 base short, with 9 bases between. This CDR3 is 13 amino acids long. CDR3 sequence reads: CASSADSNYGYTF. In nucleotides, the CDR3 is TGTGCCAGCAGCGCGGACAGTAACTATGGCTACACCTTC. Combining the CDR3 with reference TRBV2 and TRBJ1-2 gives the whole variable domain EPEVTQTPSHQVTQMGQEVILRCVPISNHLYFYWYRQILGQKVEFLVSFYNNEISEKSEIFDDQFSVERPDGSNFTLKIRSTKLEDSAMYFCASSADSNYGYTFGSGTRLTVV.

The chain combines TRBV6-6 with TRBJ1-2; TRBD1 aligns across 8 bases. CDR1 is MNHNY, CDR2 SVGAGI, per germline (reference sequence). The CDR3 spans 13 residues. Trimming cost V 6 bases and J 3 bases; bases outside gene matches: 3. The CDR3 bases are TGTGCCAGCAGCCCAGGGGGCGACTATGGCTACACCTTC. Amino acids: CASSPGGDYGYTF.

This clone was counted between two and nine times. V usage is TRBV4-2 and J usage is TRBJ2-2; 11 nucleotides line up with TRBD2. After removal of 4 bases from V and 8 bases from J, the junction contained 9 bases not matched to a gene. The CDR3 runs to 16 residues. The germline gives CDR1 LGHNA, CDR2 YNFKEQ. For the CDR3, the DNA is TGTGCCAGCAGCCCGGGACTAGCGGAACGAACTGGGGAGCTGTTTTTT. Encoded protein: CASSPGLAERTGELFF.

This rearrangement joins TRBV15 to TRBJ1-1; 7 nucleotides agree with TRBD1. The CDR3 consists of 15 residues. Germline trimming cut 1 base from V and 12 bases from J; bases unmatched to any gene: 14. In germline, CDR1 is LNHNV, CDR2 YYDKDF (reference sequence). CDR3 region: CATSRVIMDRPKTFF. DNA for the CDR3: TGTGCCACCAGCAGAGTTATTATGGACAGGCCTAAAACTTTCTTT.

This rearrangement joins TRBV7-2 to TRBJ1-2, with D perhaps TRBD1 (6 bases). V was clipped by 1 base and J by 5 bases, with 8 bases between them. CDR1 is SGHTA, CDR2 FQGNSA, per germline. The CDR3 has 13 amino acids. The DNA of the CDR3 is TGTGCCAGCAGCTTAGGGGGGACATATGGCTACACCTTC. Its protein is CASSLGGTYGYTF.

CDR3 region: CASSISGFAYNEQFF. The CDR3 nucleotides are TGTGCCAGTAGTATCTCAGGGTTCGCCTACAATGAGCAGTTCTTC. The chain carries TRBV19 and TRBJ2-1; TRBD1 is a possible D gene (5 bases). CDR3 length: 15 amino acids. The germline V and J ends were trimmed by 3 bases and 2 bases, with 11 bases remaining between them. In germline, CDR1 is LNHDA, CDR2 SQIVND (reference sequence).

The chain recombines TRBV2 with TRBJ1-3; D perhaps matches TRBD1 (5 bases). This CDR3 contains 13 residues. Germline lookup yields CDR1 SNHLY and CDR2 FYNNEI. The V end lost 4 bases, the J end lost 4 bases, and 8 bases lay between the germline ends. The CDR3 spells CASSGRVGNTIYF. CDR3 in DNA: TGTGCCAGCAGTGGCAGGGTCGGAAACACCATATATTTT.

The chain has TRBV7-9 and TRBJ2-1; 12 bases map to TRBD2. The J segment lost 8 bases and the V segment lost 1 base, leaving 6 bases of the junction unmatched. Germline V gene lookup returns CDR1 SEHNR and CDR2 FQNEAQ (reference sequence). The CDR3 extends over 16 amino acids. The CDR3 is CASSLGLAGGMDEQFF. The CDR3 DNA reads TGTGCCAGCAGCTTAGGGCTAGCGGGGGGGATGGATGAGCAGTTCTTC.

The chain uses TRBV7-8 and TRBJ2-1, with a weak D call TRBD2 (7 bases). The CDR3 runs 16 residues. Germline CDR1 reads SGHVS; CDR2 reads FQNEAQ. V was cut by 3 bases and J by 5 bases, with 17 bases left in between. CDR3 sequence: CASSFPKGGQDNEQFF. The CDR3 nucleotides read TGTGCCAGCAGCTTTCCAAAGGGGGGGCAGGACAATGAGCAGTTCTTC.

V and J are TRBV11-2 and TRBJ2-7, with D possibly being TRBD2 (6 bases). Per germline, CDR1 SGHAT and CDR2 FQNNGV. The CDR3 loop spans 10 amino acids. V was trimmed by 4 bases and J by 12 bases, leaving 10 bases between them. The CDR3 coding sequence is TGTGCCAGCAGCTCCAGGACTATGTACTTC. This sequence encodes CASSSRTMYF.

The J gene is TRBJ1-1, the V gene TRBV6-6, with D perhaps TRBD1 (6 bases). Germline V gene lookup returns CDR1 MNHNY and CDR2 SVGAGI (reference sequence). Trimming stripped 5 bases from V and 1 base from J, with 11 bases between. There are 14 residues in the CDR3. This CDR3 is CASSLPDRNTEAFF. Written as DNA, the CDR3 is TGTGCCAGCAGTCTACCGGACAGGAACACTGAAGCTTTCTTT.

J is TRBJ1-1 and V is TRBV5-4, with D perhaps matching TRBD1 (5 bases). This CDR3 comprises 16 residues. Germline lookup yields CDR1 SGHNT and CDR2 YYREEE (reference sequence). The ends were cut back, 4 bases at V and 0 bases at J, with 16 bases in the middle. The CDR3 sequence: CASSPLGGELNTEAFF. CDR3 nucleotide sequence: TGTGCCAGCAGCCCTTTGGGAGGGGAGTTGAACACTGAAGCTTTCTTT. Variable domain in full (rest from reference TRBV5-4 and TRBJ1-1): ETGVTQSPTHLIKTRGQQVTLRCSSQSGHNTVSWYQQALGQGPQFIFQYYREEENGRGNFPPRFSGLQFPNYSSELNVNALELDDSALYLCASSPLGGELNTEAFFGQGTRLTVV.

The rearrangement uses TRBV4-2 and TRBJ1-2, with D possibly being TRBD1 (6 bases). CDR1 is LGHNA and CDR2 is YNFKEQ in the germline V gene. The CDR3 consists of 17 residues. Trimming stripped 4 bases from V and 7 bases from J, with 25 bases between. For the CDR3, the DNA is TGTGCCAGCAGCCCCCGCTCCACAGGGAGGGGTTTGGTTGGCTACACCTTC. Translated, it gives CASSPRSTGRGLVGYTF.

This clone was observed a single time. The chain combines TRBV28 with TRBJ2-2, with D possibly TRBD1 on 5 matching bases. Deletions cut 6 bases from V and 4 bases from J, with 15 bases between. CDR3 size: 15 residues. Germline V gene lookup returns CDR1 MDHEN and CDR2 SYDVKM. As DNA, the CDR3 is TGTGCCAGCAGCTTCCAGGGTTTACTCACCGGGGAGCTGTTTTTT. It encodes CASSFQGLLTGELFF.

The chain's CDR3 is CASSVGHSGEQYF. The CDR3 DNA reads TGCGCCAGCAGTGTCGGACATAGCGGCGAGCAGTACTTC. J is TRBJ2-7 and V is TRBV10-1; D perhaps matches TRBD2 (6 bases). There are 13 residues in the CDR3. V lost 4 bases, J lost 6 bases, and 13 bases lay in between. Germline V CDR1 and CDR2: WNHNN, SYGVQD (reference sequence).

This clone is a singleton in its sample. The gene calls are TRBV7-9 and TRBJ1-1; perhaps TRBD1 as D (6 bases). This CDR3 is 17 amino acids long. Germline CDR1 reads SEHNR; CDR2 reads FQNEAQ (reference sequence). The V end was cut by 0 bases, the J end by 10 bases, with 24 bases between. CDR3 sequence: CASSLALGQPQGKGAFF. The CDR3 nucleotides read TGTGCCAGCAGCTTAGCGCTAGGCCAACCTCAGGGGAAAGGAGCTTTCTTT.

The gene calls are TRBV5-8 and TRBJ2-7, with TRBD1 matching 8 bases. The CDR3 spans 14 residues. The germline gives CDR1 SGHTS, CDR2 YDEGEE. The V gene end was trimmed by 4 bases and the J gene end by 6 bases; junction bases not matched to a gene: 9. In DNA, the CDR3 is TGTGCCAGCAGCCCGGACAGGGAGTTTGCCGAGCAGTACTTC. This gives the protein CASSPDREFAEQYF.

The chain carries TRBV2 and TRBJ2-5; a possible D gene is TRBD1 (5 bases). CDR1 and CDR2 from the germline V gene are SNHLY and FYNNEI. V dropped 8 bases and J dropped 2 bases, with 12 bases sitting between them. The CDR3 sequence is 13 residues long. The CDR3 is CASEETDQETQYF. The CDR3 region has the DNA TGTGCCAGCGAGGAGACAGATCAAGAGACCCAGTACTTC.

The rearrangement uses TRBV4-2 and TRBJ1-2, with TRBD1 matching over 9 bases. V lost 1 base, J lost 5 bases, and 5 bases stayed unmatched. There are 15 residues in the CDR3. CDR1 and CDR2 (germline): LGHNA, YNFKEQ. The CDR3 DNA reads as TGTGCCAGCAGCCAAGTGGGGACAGGGACTTATGGCTACACCTTC. Its translation is CASSQVGTGTYGYTF.

The chain carries TRBV28 and TRBJ2-7, with 8 bases aligning to TRBD1. The CDR3 runs to 14 residues. Per the germline V gene, CDR1 is MDHEN and CDR2 is SYDVKM. With V trimmed by 4 bases and J by 3 bases, 5 bases remained unmatched. CDR3 nucleotide sequence: TGTGCCAGCAGTTCCTTGGACAGGGTCTACGAGCAGTACTTC. Translated, it gives CASSSLDRVYEQYF. The full variable domain, with the rest looked up from reference TRBV28 and TRBJ2-7, is DVKVTQSSRYLVKRTGEKVFLECVQDMDHENMFWYRQDPGLGLRLIYFSYDVKMKEKGDIPEGYSVSREKKERFSLILESASTNQTSMYLCASSSLDRVYEQYFGPGTRLTVT.

This clone has more than one count but fewer than ten. CDR3 sequence: CASSMGLAEDTGELFF. In DNA form, the CDR3 reads TGTGCCAGCAGCATGGGACTAGCGGAGGACACCGGGGAGCTGTTTTTT. V and J are TRBV5-4 and TRBJ2-2, with TRBD2 identical over 11 bases. Trimming cost V 4 bases and J 3 bases; bases outside gene matches: 5. The CDR3 runs to 16 residues. Germline loops: CDR1 SGHNT, CDR2 YYREEE (reference sequence).